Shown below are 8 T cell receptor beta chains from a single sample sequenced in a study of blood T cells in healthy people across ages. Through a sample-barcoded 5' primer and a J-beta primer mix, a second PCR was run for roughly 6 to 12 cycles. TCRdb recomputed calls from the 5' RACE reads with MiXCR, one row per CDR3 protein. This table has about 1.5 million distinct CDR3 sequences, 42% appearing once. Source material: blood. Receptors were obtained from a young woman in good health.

Written as DNA, the CDR3 is TGCAGTGCTTTTACTAGCGGGAGGGCCCCTGAGACCCAGTACTTC. Protein product: CSAFTSGRAPETQYF. The rearrangement joins TRBV20-1 to TRBJ2-7; TRBD2 aligns across 13 bases. The J call may be faulty, since TRBJ2-5 better matches the DNA end. The germline V gene has CDR1 DFQATT and CDR2 SNEGSKA (reference sequence). CDR3 length: 15 amino acids.

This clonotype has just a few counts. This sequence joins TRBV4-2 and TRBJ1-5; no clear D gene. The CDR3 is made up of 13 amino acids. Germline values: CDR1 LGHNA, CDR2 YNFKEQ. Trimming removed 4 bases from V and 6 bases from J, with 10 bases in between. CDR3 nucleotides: TGTGCCAGCAGCCTCTGGACGGGTCAGCCCCAGCATTTT. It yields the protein CASSLWTGQPQHF.

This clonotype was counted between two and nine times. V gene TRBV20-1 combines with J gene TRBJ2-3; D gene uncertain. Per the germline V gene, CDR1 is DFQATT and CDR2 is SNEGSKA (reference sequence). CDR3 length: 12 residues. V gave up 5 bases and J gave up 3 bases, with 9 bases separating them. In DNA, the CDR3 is TGCAGTGCTCGGGCCCGGACAGATACGCAGTATTTT. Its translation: CSARARTDTQYF.

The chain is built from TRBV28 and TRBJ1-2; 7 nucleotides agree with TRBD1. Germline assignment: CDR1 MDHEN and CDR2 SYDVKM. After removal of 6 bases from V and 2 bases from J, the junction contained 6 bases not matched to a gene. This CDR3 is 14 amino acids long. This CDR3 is CASSDRETNYGYTF. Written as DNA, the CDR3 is TGTGCCAGCAGCGACAGGGAGACCAACTATGGCTACACCTTC.

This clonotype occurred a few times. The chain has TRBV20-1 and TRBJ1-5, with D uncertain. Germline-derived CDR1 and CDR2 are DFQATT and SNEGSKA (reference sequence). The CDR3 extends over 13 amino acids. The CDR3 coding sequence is TGCTCTCCCATGGTCCGTGGGAATCAGCCCCAGCATTTT. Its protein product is CSPMVRGNQPQHF.

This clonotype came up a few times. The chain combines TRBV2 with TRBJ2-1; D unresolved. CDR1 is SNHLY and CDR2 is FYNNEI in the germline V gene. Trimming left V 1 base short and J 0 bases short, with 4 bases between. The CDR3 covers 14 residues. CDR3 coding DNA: TGTGCCAGCAGTGAAGAGGGCTCCTACAATGAGCAGTTCTTC. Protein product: CASSEEGSYNEQFF. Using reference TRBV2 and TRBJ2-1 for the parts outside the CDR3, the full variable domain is EPEVTQTPSHQVTQMGQEVILRCVPISNHLYFYWYRQILGQKVEFLVSFYNNEISEKSEIFDDQFSVERPDGSNFTLKIRSTKLEDSAMYFCASSEEGSYNEQFFGPGTRLTVL.

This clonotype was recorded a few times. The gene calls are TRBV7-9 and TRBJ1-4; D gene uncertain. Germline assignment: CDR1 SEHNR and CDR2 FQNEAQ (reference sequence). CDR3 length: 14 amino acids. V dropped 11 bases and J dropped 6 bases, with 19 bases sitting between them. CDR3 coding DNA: TGTGCCGTCATCGAGGACGGATGGTATGAAAAACTGTTTTTT. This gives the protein CAVIEDGWYEKLFF.

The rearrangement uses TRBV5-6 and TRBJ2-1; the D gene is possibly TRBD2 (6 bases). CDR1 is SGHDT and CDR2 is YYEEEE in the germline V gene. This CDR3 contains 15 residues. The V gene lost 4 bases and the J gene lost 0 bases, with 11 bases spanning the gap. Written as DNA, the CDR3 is TGTGCCAGCAGCCGACGGGAGAGCTCCTACAATGAGCAGTTCTTC. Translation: CASSRRESSYNEQFF.